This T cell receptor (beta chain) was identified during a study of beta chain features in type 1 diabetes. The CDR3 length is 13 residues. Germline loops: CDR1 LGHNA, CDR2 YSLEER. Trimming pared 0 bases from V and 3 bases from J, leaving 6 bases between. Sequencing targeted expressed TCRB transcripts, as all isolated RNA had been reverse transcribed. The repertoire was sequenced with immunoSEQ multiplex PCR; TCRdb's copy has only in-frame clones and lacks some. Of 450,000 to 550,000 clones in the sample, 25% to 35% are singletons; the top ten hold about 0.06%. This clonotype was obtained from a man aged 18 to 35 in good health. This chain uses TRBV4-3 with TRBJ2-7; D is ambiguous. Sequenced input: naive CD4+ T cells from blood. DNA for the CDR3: TGCGCCAGCAGCCAAGAGCAGTACTACGAGCAGTACTTC. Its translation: CASSQEQYYEQYF.